The sequence of this T cell receptor beta chain was determined in a study of T cells after yellow fever vaccination. Study-level background: Researchers used SMART-Seq v4 Ultra Low Input to prepare fractions that had low cell numbers. Study-level results: The CD4 and CD8 compartments had a small share of their clonotypes in common.

From germline, CDR1 is SSHAT and CDR2 FNYEAQ (reference sequence). V lost 5 bases and J 5 bases, leaving 15 bases between the germline ends. The CDR3 is 14 amino acids. Turning to this clonotype: The antigen remains undetermined.

5'RACE template switching produced TCR cDNA carrying a universal primer site and UMIs. TCRdb used MiXCR to reprocess the 5' RACE reads, holding one entry per CDR3 protein. The sample holds some 390,000 distinct CDR3 sequences, approximately 5.7% seen once. J is TRBJ2-5 and V is TRBV7-7; D is unresolved. Sample: PBMCs, taken 5 days after the yellow fever booster vaccination. The source is a man aged 30-40 years who received the YFV17D yellow fever vaccine. The CDR3 coding sequence is TGTGCCAGCAGCCCTCAACCCCACGGTGAGACCCAGTACTTC. Residues: CASSPQPHGETQYF.